One and the same sample provided the 18 T cell receptor beta chains below, sequenced in a study of blood T cells in healthy people across ages. Primed by a sample-barcoded 5' primer and a J-beta primer mix, a second PCR proceeded for 7 to 11 cycles. TCRdb re-called the 5' RACE reads with MiXCR, one entry per CDR3 protein. This sample carries over 1,500,000 distinct CDR3 sequences, less than 50% of them seen once, and the ten largest clones take more than 2%. The source material was blood. The receptors were gathered from a woman aged 40 to 50 in good health.

This clonotype was detected only a few times. The V gene is TRBV7-2, the J gene TRBJ2-4, with D perhaps matching TRBD1 or TRBD2 (5 bases each). V dropped 0 bases and J dropped 1 base, with 10 bases sitting between them. Germline CDR1 SGHTA, CDR2 FQGNSA. This CDR3 contains 16 residues. The CDR3 nucleotides are TGTGCCAGCAGCTTAGCCGGGGCCGCGGCCAAAAACATTCAGTACTTC. Encoded protein: CASSLAGAAAKNIQYF.

The chain is built from TRBV4-3 and TRBJ2-7; TRBD1 aligns across 7 bases. The germline CDR1 and CDR2 sequences are LGHNA and YSLEER. V gave up 2 bases and J gave up 4 bases; unmatched junction bases: 8. This CDR3 is 15 amino acids long. CDR3 sequence reads: CASSQQTGVGYEQYF. The CDR3 nucleotides are TGCGCCAGCAGCCAACAAACAGGGGTAGGGTACGAGCAGTACTTC.

This chain joins TRBV6-5 and TRBJ1-1; D is undetermined. Germline assignment: CDR1 MNHEY and CDR2 SVGAGI. This CDR3 has 14 amino acids. Trimming removed 6 bases from V and 1 base from J, with 12 bases in between. For the CDR3, the DNA is TGTGCCAGCAGGAGACCCATGGGGAACACTGAAGCTTTCTTT. Its protein is CASRRPMGNTEAFF.

V gene TRBV7-9 combines with J gene TRBJ1-5; D remains ambiguous. V was shortened by 3 bases and J by 7 bases, with 13 bases between the two germline ends. This CDR3 has 14 residues. CDR1 and CDR2 (germline): SEHNR, FQNEAQ (reference sequence). The CDR3 bases are TGTGCCAGCAGCTTGAGCAGTACCATCCAGCCCCAGCATTTT. It translates to CASSLSSTIQPQHF.

This clonotype was counted a few times. V and J are TRBV28 and TRBJ2-5, with D perhaps TRBD1 (7 bases). Germline assignment: CDR1 MDHEN and CDR2 SYDVKM. The CDR3 contains 17 residues. V dropped 10 bases and J dropped 1 base, with 25 bases sitting between them. CDR3 DNA sequence: TGTGCCACACTACGCAGGGGGGTCACGGGGCCCCAAGAGACCCAGTACTTC. Residues: CATLRRGVTGPQETQYF. Variable domain in full (rest from reference TRBV28 and TRBJ2-5): DVKVTQSSRYLVKRTGEKVFLECVQDMDHENMFWYRQDPGLGLRLIYFSYDVKMKEKGDIPEGYSVSREKKERFSLILESASTNQTSMYLCATLRRGVTGPQETQYFGPGTRLLVL.

The sample holds a few counts of this clonotype. The chain has TRBV7-2 and TRBJ2-7; D is ambiguous. The CDR3 is 16 amino acids. Trimming removed 1 base from V and 2 bases from J, with 15 bases in between. CDR1 and CDR2 (germline): SGHTA, FQGNSA. The CDR3 is CASSLVGSQLPYEQYF. CDR3 DNA sequence: TGTGCCAGCAGCTTAGTCGGATCACAGCTCCCCTACGAGCAGTACTTC.

The rearrangement joins TRBV9 to TRBJ2-3, with 8 bases fitting TRBD2. V shed 4 bases and J 0 bases; nucleotides not matched to a gene: 7. Looked up from germline, CDR1 is SGDLS and CDR2 is YYNGEE. CDR3 length: 16 residues. CDR3 region: CASSSGPGGSTDTQYF. In nucleotides, the CDR3 is TGTGCCAGCAGCTCCGGGCCGGGGGGGAGCACAGATACGCAGTATTTT.

This clonotype was counted many times. This chain joins TRBV13 and TRBJ2-5; no clear D. V lost 7 bases, J lost 5 bases, and 20 bases lay in between. CDR3 length: 15 amino acids. Germline V gene lookup returns CDR1 PRHDT and CDR2 FYEKMQ (reference sequence). CDR3 sequence reads: CASNRLGPGRETQYF. Here the CDR3 DNA reads TGTGCCAGCAACCGCCTTGGTCCAGGCCGGGAGACCCAGTACTTC.

The rearrangement links TRBV28 to TRBJ2-7; 7 nucleotides line up with TRBD1. The ends lost 6 bases at V and 2 bases at J; junction bases unmatched: 13. This CDR3 region has 16 residues. The germline gives CDR1 MDHEN, CDR2 SYDVKM. The CDR3 is CASSSAGTDKTYEQYF. The CDR3 region has the DNA TGTGCCAGCAGCTCAGCCGGGACAGACAAGACCTACGAGCAGTACTTC.

The V and J genes are TRBV4-3 and TRBJ2-1; 7 positions agree with TRBD2. The CDR3 covers 13 residues. Germline V lookup: CDR1 LGHNA, CDR2 YSLEER. The V and J ends lost 1 base and 12 bases, in that order; junction bases with no gene match: 6. The DNA of the CDR3 is TGCGCCAGCAGCCAAGCACTACTAGCGCGGCAGTTCTTC. Translated, it gives CASSQALLARQFF.

Only a few counts were recorded for this clonotype. The chain couples TRBV20-1 to TRBJ1-2; 7 nucleotides align to TRBD1. CDR1 is DFQATT, CDR2 SNEGSKA, per germline (reference sequence). With 6 bases clipped from V and 5 bases from J, the junction kept 12 bases outside the gene matches. This CDR3 comprises 14 residues. The CDR3 loop reads CSAQKPGGRYGYTF. The CDR3 coding sequence is TGCAGTGCCCAGAAACCAGGGGGACGGTATGGCTACACCTTC.

The chain joins TRBV6-2 or TRBV6-3 to TRBJ1-1; TRBD1 might be the D (6 bases). The germline V and J ends were trimmed by 6 bases and 7 bases, with 18 bases remaining between them. Germline V gene data show CDR1 as MNHEY and CDR2 as SVGEGT. The CDR3 spans 14 residues. CDR3 protein: CASSTGSPRGEAFF. The CDR3 coding sequence is TGTGCCAGCAGCACAGGGTCCCCGAGGGGTGAAGCTTTCTTT.

This clonotype was seen more than once but under ten times. The rearrangement links TRBV6-5 to TRBJ1-2; D call uncertain. Germline CDR1 MNHEY, CDR2 SVGAGI. The CDR3 loop spans 15 amino acids. V lost 0 bases, J lost 1 base, and 9 bases lay in between. The CDR3 DNA follows: TGTGCCAGCAGTTACTCTTCAGGCGATAACTATGGCTACACCTTC. It encodes CASSYSSGDNYGYTF.

Comments on this clonotype: A much larger clone is a single base away; this may be a read error. The DNA for the CDR3 is TGTGCCAGCAGCGGGACAGGCCAAAATCAGCCCCAGCATTTT. Its translation is CASSGTGQNQPQHF. This chain links TRBV7-2 with TRBJ1-5, with TRBD1 identical over 8 bases. The CDR3 spans 14 residues. CDR1 and CDR2 from the germline V gene are SGHTA and FQGNSA. V was pared by 5 bases and J by 4 bases, with 4 bases of the junction left unmatched.

This clonotype was counted a few times. The chain combines TRBV28 with TRBJ2-7; D unclear. Trimming removed 3 bases from V and 0 bases from J, with 9 bases in between. The CDR3 extends over 14 amino acids. Germline V gene sequence: CDR1 MDHEN, CDR2 SYDVKM. CDR3 in DNA: TGTGCCAGCAGTTTTAGCTACAGCTCCTACGAGCAGTACTTC. Its translation: CASSFSYSSYEQYF.

As to this clonotype: The final CDR3 position lacks the conserved phenylalanine or tryptophan, pointing to a likely read error. The chain has TRBV28 and TRBJ1-2; 9 bases fit TRBD1. Trimming removed 7 bases from V and 4 bases from J; junction bases left unmatched: 10. The V gene's germline CDR1 is MDHEN and CDR2 SYDVKM. The CDR3 has 15 residues. The CDR3 sequence: CASNRQGVRGYGYTL. Written as DNA, the CDR3 is TGTGCCAGCAATCGACAGGGGGTACGTGGCTATGGCTACACCCTC.

The J gene is TRBJ1-2, the V gene TRBV20-1, with 7 bases lining up with TRBD1. The CDR3 length is 15 residues. The germline V gene has CDR1 DFQATT and CDR2 SNEGSKA (reference sequence). J gave up 4 bases and V 1 base, and 9 bases lay outside the gene matches. The DNA for the CDR3 is TGCAGTGCTAGAGGTTGGGACAGCACTTCCTATGGCTACACCTTC. Translated: CSARGWDSTSYGYTF.

In its sample, this clonotype was seen many times. This chain connects TRBV20-1 to TRBJ1-2; D not resolved. Germline V gene data show CDR1 as DFQATT and CDR2 as SNEGSKA (reference sequence). There are 10 residues in the CDR3. Trimming pared 2 bases from V and 8 bases from J, leaving 6 bases between. The CDR3 region is CSARLGGYTF. The CDR3 coding sequence is TGCAGTGCTAGACTGGGGGGCTACACCTTC.